One sample yielded the 27 T cell receptor beta chains listed below, sequenced in a study of T-cell memory formation after mild COVID-19. TCRdb independently ran MiXCR on the 5' RACE reads; one entry per CDR3 protein. The sample includes 350,000 to 400,000 distinct CDR3 sequences, around an eighth of them seen just once. The sample consisted of PBMCs or a T cell subset sorted from them (not recorded which). These receptors all come from a man aged 18 to 35 who had mild COVID-19 (a few samples of this study predate the infection). Cell type and time point are not known.

This clonotype was observed many times. The rearrangement uses TRBV7-6 and TRBJ2-2; 7 bases map to TRBD1. The CDR3 extends over 17 amino acids. Losses at the gene ends were 4 bases for V and 0 bases for J; bases not matched to a gene: 8. Per the germline V gene, CDR1 is SGHVS and CDR2 is FNYEAQ. The CDR3 DNA reads TGTGCCAGCAGCTCCATTCCGGGACAGCCGAACACCGGGGAGCTGTTTTTT. It translates to CASSSIPGQPNTGELFF.

The gene calls are TRBV7-9 and TRBJ2-5; D call uncertain. V was cut by 5 bases and J by 2 bases, with 15 bases left in between. This CDR3 is built from 15 residues. CDR1 and CDR2 (germline): SEHNR, FQNEAQ (reference sequence). CDR3 amino acids: CASSPPGGTQETQYF. DNA of the CDR3: TGTGCCAGCAGCCCCCCCGGCGGTACACAAGAGACCCAGTACTTC.

This clonotype was seen a handful of times. V is TRBV12-3 or TRBV12-4 and J is TRBJ2-1, with TRBD2 matching 10 bases. The CDR3 length is 14 residues. Trimming cost V 3 bases and J 4 bases; bases outside gene matches: 0. The CDR3 nucleotides are TGTGCCAGCAGTTTTAGCGGGGGGTACAATGAGCAGTTCTTC. This translates into CASSFSGGYNEQFF.

The chain recombines TRBV7-2 with TRBJ2-2; D perhaps matches TRBD2 (6 bases). The V end lost 0 bases, the J end lost 1 base, and 18 bases lay between the germline ends. This CDR3 has 19 residues. Germline values: CDR1 SGHTA, CDR2 FQGNSA. The CDR3 is CASSLAVVAAPLNTGELFF. The CDR3 DNA reads as TGTGCCAGCAGCTTAGCGGTAGTAGCGGCACCACTGAACACCGGGGAGCTGTTTTTT.

This chain links TRBV7-2 with TRBJ2-3, with D perhaps matching TRBD1 or TRBD2 (5 bases each). The CDR3 contains 14 residues. Germline V lookup: CDR1 SGHTA, CDR2 FQGNSA. The V gene lost 2 bases and the J gene lost 6 bases, with 12 bases spanning the gap. The CDR3 loop is CASSLTGPGDTQYF. The CDR3 DNA reads TGTGCCAGCAGCTTAACGGGGCCCGGGGATACGCAGTATTTT.

The chain employs TRBV27 and TRBJ2-3, with D perhaps matching TRBD1 (6 bases). The germline V and J ends were trimmed by 6 bases and 6 bases, with 16 bases remaining between them. The CDR3 spans 14 residues. Germline V gene lookup returns CDR1 MNHEY and CDR2 SMNVEV (reference sequence). DNA for the CDR3: TGTGCCAGCAGGTCCCCTCTCAGGGGTGATACGCAGTATTTT. The encoded protein is CASRSPLRGDTQYF.

This chain joins TRBV11-2 and TRBJ1-1, with 8 positions matching TRBD1. The CDR3 is 13 residues long. CDR1 is SGHAT and CDR2 is FQNNGV in the germline V gene. V lost 6 bases and J lost 8; bases outside the gene matches: 8. The CDR3 coding sequence is TGTGCCAGCAGTACCGGGACAGGAAAGGAAGCTTTCTTT. This sequence encodes CASSTGTGKEAFF. The full variable domain, completed using reference TRBV11-2 and TRBJ1-1, is EAGVAQSPRYKIIEKRQSVAFWCNPISGHATLYWYQQILGQGPKLLIQFQNNGVVDDSQLPKDRFSAERLKGVDSTLKIQPAKLEDSAVYLCASSTGTGKEAFFGQGTRLTVV.

This clonotype was counted between two and nine times. The rearrangement joins TRBV15 to TRBJ1-3; 7 bases agree with TRBD1. Germline V gene data show CDR1 as LNHNV and CDR2 as YYDKDF (reference sequence). V shed 5 bases, J shed 0 bases, and the junction held 13 bases outside the gene matches. The CDR3 has 18 residues. The CDR3 protein is CATSRRRTGLDSGNTIYF. Here the CDR3 DNA reads TGTGCCACCAGCCGGAGGAGGACAGGATTAGACTCTGGAAACACCATATATTTT.

V is TRBV20-1 and J is TRBJ1-5; D not resolved. The germline gives CDR1 DFQATT, CDR2 SNEGSKA (reference sequence). The V and J ends lost 4 bases and 0 bases respectively, with 7 bases between them. The CDR3 has 13 amino acids. This CDR3 reads CSAISDSNQPQHF. DNA of the CDR3: TGCAGTGCTATAAGCGATAGCAATCAGCCCCAGCATTTT.

This chain joins TRBV27 and TRBJ1-1, with a tentative D call TRBD1 (6 bases). Germline CDR1 MNHEY, CDR2 SMNVEV (reference sequence). This CDR3 contains 14 residues. V lost 2 bases, J lost 4 bases, and 11 bases lay in between. CDR3 residues: CASSLTQGTTEAFF. For the CDR3, the DNA is TGTGCCAGCAGTTTAACTCAGGGGACCACTGAAGCTTTCTTT.

The genes are TRBV6-4 and TRBJ1-2, with TRBD1 matching 11 bases. Germline values: CDR1 MRHNA, CDR2 SNTAGT. This CDR3 region has 15 residues. Trimming removed 5 bases from V and 5 bases from J; junction bases left unmatched: 7. CDR3 nucleotide sequence: TGTGCCAGCAGTTCCGGGACAGGGGGGCTATATGGCTACACCTTC. Translation gives CASSSGTGGLYGYTF.

The chain couples TRBV7-9 to TRBJ2-5; 7 positions match TRBD1. The CDR3 consists of 16 residues. Germline V gene sequence: CDR1 SEHNR, CDR2 FQNEAQ (reference sequence). The junction had 10 bases not matched to a gene; V was cut back by 5 bases and J by 1 base. CDR3 DNA: TGTGCCAGCAGCCCCCTCACAGGGGAAGGCCAAGAGACCCAGTACTTC. This translates into CASSPLTGEGQETQYF.

About this clonotype itself: One end of the junction varies from germline; a read error may be responsible. This sequence joins TRBV4-3 and TRBJ2-7; 9 bases line up with TRBD1. The germline CDR1 and CDR2 sequences are LGHNA and YSLEER. The CDR3 has 14 amino acids. DNA of the CDR3: TGCGCCAGCAGCCAAGTCACAGGGGGCTACGAGCATTACTTC. Translation: CASSQVTGGYEHYF.

In its sample, this clonotype was seen a few times. This chain joins TRBV3-1 and TRBJ1-6; tentatively, D is TRBD1 (6 bases). V was pared by 4 bases and J by 8 bases, with 9 bases between. Germline V gene data show CDR1 as LGHDT and CDR2 as YNNKEL (reference sequence). The CDR3 is 13 residues long. CDR3 in DNA: TGTGCCAGCAGCCGGACAGACGATTCACCCCTCCACTTT. The encoded protein is CASSRTDDSPLHF.

The rearrangement uses TRBV10-3 and TRBJ2-2, with 9 bases identical to TRBD2. Germline CDR1 reads ENHRY; CDR2 reads SYGVKD. This CDR3 region has 18 residues. V was pared by 4 bases and J by 7 bases, with 16 bases of the junction left unmatched. The CDR3: CAISVPPQRGASDGELFF. As DNA, the CDR3 is TGTGCCATCAGTGTCCCACCCCAGCGGGGGGCTTCTGACGGGGAGCTGTTTTTT.

This clonotype was counted between two and nine times. The chain joins TRBV3-1 to TRBJ1-6; D gene unclear. Trimming shortened V by 1 base and J by 9 bases, and 16 bases separated the two germline ends. The CDR3 is 16 residues long. Germline CDR1 is LGHDT and CDR2 is YNNKEL (reference sequence). Here the CDR3 reads CASSQVGRGLSSPLHF. CDR3 bases: TGTGCCAGCAGCCAAGTCGGACGAGGGCTTAGTTCACCCCTCCACTTT.

The rearrangement uses TRBV4-1 and TRBJ1-2, with D possibly being TRBD1 (6 bases). V shed 4 bases and J shed 6 bases, with 21 bases lying between them. Per germline, CDR1 MGHRA and CDR2 YSYEKL. The CDR3 loop spans 16 amino acids. The CDR3 nucleotides are TGCGCCAGCAGCCCACAGCAGGGGTTGAGAGGGGATGGCTACACCTTC. Its protein is CASSPQQGLRGDGYTF.

This chain links TRBV20-1 with TRBJ2-1; TRBD2 agrees at 10 bases. The CDR3 sequence is 11 residues long. Germline values: CDR1 DFQATT, CDR2 SNEGSKA (reference sequence). The junction had 6 bases not matched to a gene; V was cut back by 4 bases and J by 15 bases. CDR3 protein: CSAITSGEVFF. The CDR3 DNA sequence: TGCAGTGCTATCACTAGCGGGGAGGTGTTCTTC.

The table lists this clonotype with a few counts. The chain is built from TRBV12-3 or TRBV12-4 and TRBJ1-3, with D hard to call. The V gene lost 3 bases and the J gene lost 4 bases, with 19 bases spanning the gap. The CDR3 runs 17 residues. In nucleotides, the CDR3 is TGTGCCAGCAGTTTCCGGCCGGGGTGGGTGAGAGGAAACACCATATATTTT. This translates into CASSFRPGWVRGNTIYF.

This clonotype turned up a few times. This chain uses TRBV4-1 with TRBJ2-1; 7 nucleotides line up with TRBD1. J was trimmed by 3 bases and V by 2 bases; bases with no gene match: 7. Germline V gene sequence: CDR1 MGHRA, CDR2 YSYEKL. CDR3 length equals 16 residues. The CDR3 protein is CASSQKQGSGYNEQFF. CDR3 nucleotide sequence: TGCGCCAGCAGCCAAAAACAGGGGTCGGGCTACAATGAGCAGTTCTTC.

The chain links TRBV6-4 to TRBJ2-2; possibly TRBD1 for D (5 bases). The germline V gene has CDR1 MRHNA and CDR2 SNTAGT. Trimming removed 8 bases from V and 11 bases from J, with 18 bases in between. The CDR3 sequence is 13 residues long. The CDR3 region has the DNA TGTGCCAGCGGCCACTCAGGGTCATCAGAGCTGTTTTTT. It translates to CASGHSGSSELFF.

This clonotype was seen a handful of times. The junction differs from germline at one of its ends, possibly a read error. The chain joins TRBV3-1 to TRBJ1-1; D not resolved. CDR1 and CDR2 from the germline V gene are LGHDT and YNNKEL (reference sequence). There are 12 residues in the CDR3. DNA for the CDR3: TGTGCCAGCAGCCAAGAACGGCGCGCCATTAAATTT. Translation: CASSQERRAIKF.

This chain uses TRBV28 with TRBJ2-7; 8 bases line up with TRBD1. This CDR3 comprises 16 residues. Germline V lookup: CDR1 MDHEN, CDR2 SYDVKM. J gave up 3 bases and V 6 bases, and 13 bases lay outside the gene matches. The CDR3 bases are TGTGCCAGCAGCCCGTCAGGGGGCGCGCATCACTACGAGCAGTACTTC. It translates to CASSPSGGAHHYEQYF.

This clonotype was detected many times. The chain uses TRBV4-3 and TRBJ2-2; TRBD1 agrees at 8 bases. Germline CDR1 is LGHNA and CDR2 is YSLEER. The junction had 7 bases not matched to a gene; V was cut back by 0 bases and J by 1 base. The CDR3 consists of 18 residues. The CDR3, as DNA: TGCGCCAGCAGCCAAGAGGGACAGGCCTTGTTGAACACCGGGGAGCTGTTTTTT. This gives the protein CASSQEGQALLNTGELFF.

The V gene is TRBV2, the J gene TRBJ1-6; D might be TRBD1 (5 bases). The CDR3 is 12 residues long. The V gene's germline CDR1 is SNHLY and CDR2 FYNNEI. Trimming removed 9 bases at V and 7 bases at J, with 10 bases between. CDR3 bases: TGTGCCAGGAATTGGGGGAATTCACCCCTCCACTTT. This encodes CARNWGNSPLHF.

This clonotype showed up many times. This chain connects TRBV7-2 to TRBJ2-5, with 10 bases identical to TRBD2. CDR3 length: 15 residues. Germline CDR1 is SGHTA and CDR2 is FQGNSA. V was pared by 3 bases and J by 4 bases, with 5 bases of the junction left unmatched. This CDR3 reads CASSFLAGEGETQYF. DNA of the CDR3: TGTGCCAGCAGCTTCCTAGCGGGGGAGGGAGAGACCCAGTACTTC.

J is TRBJ2-7 and V is TRBV5-1; D is perhaps TRBD1 (6 bases). The length of the CDR3 is 16 residues. V dropped 2 bases and J dropped 0 bases, with 15 bases sitting between them. In germline, CDR1 is SGHRS, CDR2 YFSETQ. CDR3 DNA sequence: TGCGCCAGCAGCTTTCTTCCCACAGGGAACTCCTACGAGCAGTACTTC. Translating it yields CASSFLPTGNSYEQYF. The full variable domain, rest sourced from reference TRBV5-1 and TRBJ2-7, is KAGVTQTPRYLIKTRGQQVTLSCSPISGHRSVSWYQQTPGQGLQFLFEYFSETQRNKGNFPGRFSGRQFSNSRSEMNVSTLELGDSALYLCASSFLPTGNSYEQYFGPGTRLTVT.